One T cell receptor (beta chain) is described in this entry. It was with a sample-barcoded 5' primer and a J-beta primer mix that a second PCR of about 6 to 12 cycles was run. A 12-random-nucleotide template-switch adaptor tagged each cDNA molecule. TCRdb recomputed calls from the 5' RACE reads with MiXCR, one row per CDR3 protein. The sample contains roughly 560,000 distinct CDR3 sequences, around 24% of which appear only once. These data are taken from a study of blood T cells in healthy people across ages. Between the trimmed V and J ends, which lost 4 bases and 3 bases, there was a span of 7 bases. The germline CDR1 and CDR2 sequences are DFQATT and SNEGSKA (reference sequence). The CDR3 is 11 amino acids. This sample also belongs to another study, concerning T cells of mothers and their children.

The chain recombines TRBV20-1 with TRBJ2-7, with D hard to call. The receptor comes from a boy aged 5-17 years in good health. What was sequenced was blood. CDR3 DNA: TGCAGTGCTATGGCATACTACGAGCAGTACTTC. It is translated as CSAMAYYEQYF.